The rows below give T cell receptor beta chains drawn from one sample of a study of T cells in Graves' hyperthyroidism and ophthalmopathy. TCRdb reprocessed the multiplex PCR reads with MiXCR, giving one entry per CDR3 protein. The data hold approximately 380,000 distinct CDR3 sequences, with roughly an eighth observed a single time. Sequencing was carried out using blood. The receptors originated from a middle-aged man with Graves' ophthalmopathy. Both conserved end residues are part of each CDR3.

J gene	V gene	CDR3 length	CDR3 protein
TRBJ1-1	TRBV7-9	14	CASSRQGSDTEAFF
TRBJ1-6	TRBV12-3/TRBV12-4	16	CASSLGLGQGNSPLHF
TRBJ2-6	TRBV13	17	CASSVDTPLWGANVLTF
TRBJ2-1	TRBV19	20	CASSPMQGLAGKLSYNEQFF
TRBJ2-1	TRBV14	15	CASGRSTGAGNEQFF
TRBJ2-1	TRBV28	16	CASRLTHRGMRNEQFF
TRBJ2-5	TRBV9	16	CASSVGLAGVGETQYF
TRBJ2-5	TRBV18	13	CASSRTGQETQYF
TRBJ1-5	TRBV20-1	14	CSARVGLGNQPQHF
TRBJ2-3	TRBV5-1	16	CASSLKGPSQGDTQYF
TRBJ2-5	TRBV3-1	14	CASSLRGNQETQYF
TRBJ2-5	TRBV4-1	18	CASSQDVLAANRQETQYF
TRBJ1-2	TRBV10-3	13	CAISPLAGIGYTF
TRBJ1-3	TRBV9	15	CASSVELGSGNTIYF
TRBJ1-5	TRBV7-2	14	CASSRVPGNQPQHF
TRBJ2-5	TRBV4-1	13	CASSQAGGTRQYF
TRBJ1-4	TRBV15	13	CATKARSAEKLFF
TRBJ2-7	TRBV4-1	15	CASSQDARGFYEQYF
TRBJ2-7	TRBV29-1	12	CSVVLNSYEQYF
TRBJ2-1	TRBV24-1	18	CATSDTRTSGGSYNEQFF
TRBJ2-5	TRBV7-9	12	CARAGVQETQYF
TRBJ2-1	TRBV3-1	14	CASRGGLSNNEQFF
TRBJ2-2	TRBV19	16	CASRTPTGGGTGELFF
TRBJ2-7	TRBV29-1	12	CSVATGGHEQYF
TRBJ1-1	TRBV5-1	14	CASRLTGQGTEAFF
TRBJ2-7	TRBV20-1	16	CSASGTGGVISYEQYF
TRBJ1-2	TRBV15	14	CATSRPDGNYGYTF
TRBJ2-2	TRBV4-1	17	CASSQESASANTGELFF
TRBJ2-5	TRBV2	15	CASRPPAGLGGTQYF
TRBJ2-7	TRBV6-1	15	CASSVGVDRTYEQYF
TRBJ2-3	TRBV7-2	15	CASMRLAASTDTQYF